Listed below are T cell receptor beta chains from one sample, sequenced in a study of cytomegalovirus exposure and HLA in healthy donors. The assay was immunoSEQ multiplex PCR, and TCRdb's table has in-frame clones only and misses some. In the table there are roughly 200,000 clones, about 89% of which are singletons. Source material: PBMCs. Receptor source: a young woman in good health and CMV-seronegative. The CDR3 runs from the conserved cysteine through the conserved F or W.

V gene: TRBV2; CDR3 protein: CARTGGAGPDHYEQFF
V gene: TRBV7-2; CDR3 protein: CASSLMGGVSTGELFF
V gene: TRBV19; CDR3 protein: CASRTGTSGYNEQFF
V gene: TRBV5-4; CDR3 protein: CASSLVGGNTEAFF
V gene: TRBV5-1; CDR3 protein: CASSLASGGAGFNEQFF
V gene: TRBV13; CDR3 protein: CASSLGSGVGSEQYF
V gene: TRBV10-2; CDR3 protein: CASSEFGGNQPQHF
V gene: TRBV6-5; CDR3 protein: CASSYSERPQETQYF
V gene: TRBV7-9; CDR3 protein: CASSLGTGKGETQYF
V gene: TRBV5-1; CDR3 protein: CASRPGSPGGAEKLFF
V gene: TRBV7-9; CDR3 protein: CASSLGQGAGGYTF
V gene: TRBV9; CDR3 protein: CASSANLGTVIGPDTQYF
V gene: TRBV19; CDR3 protein: CASSILRDSTEAFF
V gene: TRBV27; CDR3 protein: CASRSTGTAYGYTF
V gene: TRBV29-1; CDR3 protein: CSVDYTDYQNTEAFF
V gene: TRBV15; CDR3 protein: CATSRDAQGYEQYF
V gene: TRBV29-1; CDR3 protein: CSVLQGNSNQPQHF